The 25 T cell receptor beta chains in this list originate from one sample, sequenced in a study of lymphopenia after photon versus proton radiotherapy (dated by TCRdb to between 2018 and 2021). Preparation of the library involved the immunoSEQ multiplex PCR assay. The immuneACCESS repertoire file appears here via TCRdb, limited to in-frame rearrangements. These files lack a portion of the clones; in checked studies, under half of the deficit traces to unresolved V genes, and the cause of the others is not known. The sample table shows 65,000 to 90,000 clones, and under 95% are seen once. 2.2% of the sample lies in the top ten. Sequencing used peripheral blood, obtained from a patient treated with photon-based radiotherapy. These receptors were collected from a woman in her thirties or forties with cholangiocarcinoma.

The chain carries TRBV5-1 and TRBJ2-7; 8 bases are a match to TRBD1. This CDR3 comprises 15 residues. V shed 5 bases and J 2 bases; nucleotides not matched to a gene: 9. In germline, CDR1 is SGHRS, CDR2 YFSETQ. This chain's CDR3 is CASRFRTGRTYEQYF. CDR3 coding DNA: TGCGCCAGCAGATTCAGGACAGGGCGAACCTACGAGCAGTACTTC.

The CDR3 DNA reads TGTGCCAGTAGTGCCACACTGAACACTGAAGCTTTCTTT. Amino acid sequence: CASSATLNTEAFF. The chain joins TRBV19 to TRBJ1-1; D gene uncertain. Germline loops: CDR1 LNHDA, CDR2 SQIVND (reference sequence). CDR3 length equals 13 residues. V gave up 5 bases and J gave up 0 bases, with 7 bases separating them.

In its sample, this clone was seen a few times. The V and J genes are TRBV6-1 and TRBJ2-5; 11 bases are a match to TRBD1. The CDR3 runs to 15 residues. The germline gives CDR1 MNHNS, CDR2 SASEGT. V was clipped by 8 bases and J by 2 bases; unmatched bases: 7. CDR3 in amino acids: CASGRTGGPQETQYF. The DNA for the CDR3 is TGTGCCAGCGGTAGGACAGGGGGCCCGCAAGAGACCCAGTACTTC.

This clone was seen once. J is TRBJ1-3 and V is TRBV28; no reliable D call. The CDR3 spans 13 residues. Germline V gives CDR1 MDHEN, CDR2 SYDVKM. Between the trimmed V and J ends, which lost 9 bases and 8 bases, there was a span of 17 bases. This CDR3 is CASQTENGYTIYF. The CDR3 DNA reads TGTGCCAGTCAGACTGAGAACGGGTACACCATATATTTT.

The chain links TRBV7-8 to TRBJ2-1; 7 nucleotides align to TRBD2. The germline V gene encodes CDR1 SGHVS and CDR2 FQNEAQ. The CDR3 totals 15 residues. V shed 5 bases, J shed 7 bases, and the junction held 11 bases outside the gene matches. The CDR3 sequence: CASSPYRGTTNEQFF. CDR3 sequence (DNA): TGTGCCAGCAGCCCCTACCGGGGGACTACAAATGAGCAGTTCTTC.

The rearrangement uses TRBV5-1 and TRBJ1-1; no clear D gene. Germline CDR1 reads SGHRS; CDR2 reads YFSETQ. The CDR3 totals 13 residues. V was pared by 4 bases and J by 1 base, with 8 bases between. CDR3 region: CASSQVGNTEAFF. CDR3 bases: TGCGCCAGCAGCCAGGTGGGGAACACTGAAGCTTTCTTT. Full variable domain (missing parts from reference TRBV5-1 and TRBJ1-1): KAGVTQTPRYLIKTRGQQVTLSCSPISGHRSVSWYQQTPGQGLQFLFEYFSETQRNKGNFPGRFSGRQFSNSRSEMNVSTLELGDSALYLCASSQVGNTEAFFGQGTRLTVV.

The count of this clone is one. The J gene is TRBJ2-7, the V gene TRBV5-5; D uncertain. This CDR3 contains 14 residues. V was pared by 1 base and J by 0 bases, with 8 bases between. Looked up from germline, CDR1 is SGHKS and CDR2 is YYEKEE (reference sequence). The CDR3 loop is CASSLLGNSYEQYF. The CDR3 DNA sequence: TGTGCCAGCAGCTTGCTAGGGAACTCCTACGAGCAGTACTTC.

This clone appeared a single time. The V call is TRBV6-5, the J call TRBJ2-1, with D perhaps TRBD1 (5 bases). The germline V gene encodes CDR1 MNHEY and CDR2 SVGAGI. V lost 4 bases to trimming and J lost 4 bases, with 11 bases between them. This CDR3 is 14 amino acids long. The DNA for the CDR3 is TGTGCCAGCAGTTCCGCTGCAGGGTACAATGAGCAGTTCTTC. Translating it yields CASSSAAGYNEQFF.

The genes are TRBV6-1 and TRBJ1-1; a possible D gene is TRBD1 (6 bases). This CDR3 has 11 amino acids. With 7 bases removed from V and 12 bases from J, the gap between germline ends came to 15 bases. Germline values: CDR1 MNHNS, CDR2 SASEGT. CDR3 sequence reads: CASIGGRGTFF. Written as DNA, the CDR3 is TGTGCCAGCATTGGAGGCAGGGGAACTTTCTTT.

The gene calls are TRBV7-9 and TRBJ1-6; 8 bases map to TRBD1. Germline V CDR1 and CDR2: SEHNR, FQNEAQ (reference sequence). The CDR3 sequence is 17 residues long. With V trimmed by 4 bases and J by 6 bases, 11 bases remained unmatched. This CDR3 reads CASSSPLGDRTNSPLHF. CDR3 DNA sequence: TGTGCCAGCAGCTCTCCCCTCGGGGACAGGACTAATTCACCCCTCCACTTT.

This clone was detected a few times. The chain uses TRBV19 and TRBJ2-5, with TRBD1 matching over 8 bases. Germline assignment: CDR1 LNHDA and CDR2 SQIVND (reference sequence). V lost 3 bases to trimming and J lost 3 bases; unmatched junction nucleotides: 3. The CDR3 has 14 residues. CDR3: CASSIQGAKETQYF. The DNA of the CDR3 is TGTGCCAGTAGTATTCAGGGGGCAAAAGAGACCCAGTACTTC.

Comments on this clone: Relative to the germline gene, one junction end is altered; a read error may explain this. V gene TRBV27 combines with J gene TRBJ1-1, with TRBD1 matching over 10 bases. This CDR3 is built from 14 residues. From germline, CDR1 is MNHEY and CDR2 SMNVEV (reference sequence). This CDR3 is CASNSPSGTGALRW. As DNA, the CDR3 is TGTGCCAGCAATTCACCTTCCGGGACAGGGGCTTTAAGGTGG.

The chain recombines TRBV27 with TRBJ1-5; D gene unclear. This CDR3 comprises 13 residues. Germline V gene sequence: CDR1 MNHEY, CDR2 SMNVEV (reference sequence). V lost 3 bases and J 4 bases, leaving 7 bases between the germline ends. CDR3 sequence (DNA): TGTGCCAGCAGTTTCCGGTTAAATCAGCCCCAGCATTTT. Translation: CASSFRLNQPQHF.

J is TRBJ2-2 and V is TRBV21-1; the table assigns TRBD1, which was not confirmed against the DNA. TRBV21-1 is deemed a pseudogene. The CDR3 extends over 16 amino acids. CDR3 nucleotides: TGTGCCAGCAGCAAAGTATGGACAGAGGACACCGGGGAGCTGTTTTTT. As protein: CASSKVWTEDTGELFF.

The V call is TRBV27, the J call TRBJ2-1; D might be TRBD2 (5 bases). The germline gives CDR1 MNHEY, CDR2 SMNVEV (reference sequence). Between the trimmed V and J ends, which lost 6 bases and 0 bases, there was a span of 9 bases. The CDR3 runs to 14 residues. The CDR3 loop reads CASRDGISYNEQFF. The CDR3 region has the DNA TGTGCCAGCAGGGACGGGATCTCCTACAATGAGCAGTTCTTC.

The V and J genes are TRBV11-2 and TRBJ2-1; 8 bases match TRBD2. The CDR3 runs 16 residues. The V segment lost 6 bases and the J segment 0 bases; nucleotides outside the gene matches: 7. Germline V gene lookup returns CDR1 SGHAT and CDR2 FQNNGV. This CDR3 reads CASRGASGRSYNEQFF. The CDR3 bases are TGTGCCAGCAGGGGGGCTAGCGGGCGCTCCTACAATGAGCAGTTCTTC.

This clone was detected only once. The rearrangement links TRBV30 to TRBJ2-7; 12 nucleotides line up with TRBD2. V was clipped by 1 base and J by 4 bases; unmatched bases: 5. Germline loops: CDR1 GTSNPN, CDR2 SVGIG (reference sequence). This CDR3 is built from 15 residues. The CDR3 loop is CAWSALAGGHYEQYF. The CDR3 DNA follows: TGTGCCTGGAGTGCCCTAGCGGGAGGGCATTACGAGCAGTACTTC.

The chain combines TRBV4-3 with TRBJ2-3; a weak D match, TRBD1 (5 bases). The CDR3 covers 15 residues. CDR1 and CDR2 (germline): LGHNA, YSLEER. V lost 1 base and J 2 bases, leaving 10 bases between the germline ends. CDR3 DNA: TGCGCCAGCAGCCAAGGGCAGGGTTCCACAGATACGCAGTATTTT. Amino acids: CASSQGQGSTDTQYF.

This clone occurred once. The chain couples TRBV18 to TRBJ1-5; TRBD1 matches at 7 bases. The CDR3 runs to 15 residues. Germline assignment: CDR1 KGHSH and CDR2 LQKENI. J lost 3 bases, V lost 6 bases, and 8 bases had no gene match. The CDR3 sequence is CASSLDRALNQPQHF. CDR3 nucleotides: TGTGCCAGCTCGCTCGACAGGGCTCTCAATCAGCCCCAGCATTTT.

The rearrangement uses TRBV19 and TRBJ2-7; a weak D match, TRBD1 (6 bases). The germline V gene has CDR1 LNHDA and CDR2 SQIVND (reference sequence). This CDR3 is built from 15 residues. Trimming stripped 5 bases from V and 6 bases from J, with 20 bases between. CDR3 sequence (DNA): TGTGCCAGTAGTCCCAGGGGCGCAGTTCGTGGCGAGCAGTACTTC. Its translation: CASSPRGAVRGEQYF.

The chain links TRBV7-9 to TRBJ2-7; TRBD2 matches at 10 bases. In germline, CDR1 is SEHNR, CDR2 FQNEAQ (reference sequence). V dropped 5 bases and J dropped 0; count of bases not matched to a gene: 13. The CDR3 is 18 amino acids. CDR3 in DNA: TGTGCCAGCAGCCCGATGACTAGCGGGCTGGAGCTCTCCTACGAGCAGTACTTC. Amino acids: CASSPMTSGLELSYEQYF.

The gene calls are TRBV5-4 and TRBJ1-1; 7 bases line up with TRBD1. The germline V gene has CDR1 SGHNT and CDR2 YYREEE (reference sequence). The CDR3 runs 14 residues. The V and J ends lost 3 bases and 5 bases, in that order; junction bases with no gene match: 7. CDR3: CASSSVTGQTEAFF. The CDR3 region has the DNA TGTGCCAGCAGCTCCGTGACAGGGCAAACTGAAGCTTTCTTT.

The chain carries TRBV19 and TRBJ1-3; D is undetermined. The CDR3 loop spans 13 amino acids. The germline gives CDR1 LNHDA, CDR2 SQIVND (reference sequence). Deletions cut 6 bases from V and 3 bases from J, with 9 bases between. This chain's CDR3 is CASRSPNGNTIYF. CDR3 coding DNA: TGTGCCAGTAGGAGCCCTAATGGAAACACCATATATTTT.

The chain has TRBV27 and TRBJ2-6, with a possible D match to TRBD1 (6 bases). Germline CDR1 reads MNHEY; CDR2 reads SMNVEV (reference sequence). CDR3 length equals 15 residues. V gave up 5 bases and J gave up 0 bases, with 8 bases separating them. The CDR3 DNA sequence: TGTGCCAGCAGTCTGGACAGCTCTGGGGCCAACGTCCTGACTTTC. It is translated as CASSLDSSGANVLTF.

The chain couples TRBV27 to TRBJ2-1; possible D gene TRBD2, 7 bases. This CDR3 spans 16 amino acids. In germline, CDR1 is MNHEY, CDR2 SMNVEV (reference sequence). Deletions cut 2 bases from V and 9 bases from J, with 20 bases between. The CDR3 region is CASSLILVRGASEQFF. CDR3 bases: TGTGCCAGCAGTTTAATTTTGGTACGGGGGGCTAGTGAGCAGTTCTTC.